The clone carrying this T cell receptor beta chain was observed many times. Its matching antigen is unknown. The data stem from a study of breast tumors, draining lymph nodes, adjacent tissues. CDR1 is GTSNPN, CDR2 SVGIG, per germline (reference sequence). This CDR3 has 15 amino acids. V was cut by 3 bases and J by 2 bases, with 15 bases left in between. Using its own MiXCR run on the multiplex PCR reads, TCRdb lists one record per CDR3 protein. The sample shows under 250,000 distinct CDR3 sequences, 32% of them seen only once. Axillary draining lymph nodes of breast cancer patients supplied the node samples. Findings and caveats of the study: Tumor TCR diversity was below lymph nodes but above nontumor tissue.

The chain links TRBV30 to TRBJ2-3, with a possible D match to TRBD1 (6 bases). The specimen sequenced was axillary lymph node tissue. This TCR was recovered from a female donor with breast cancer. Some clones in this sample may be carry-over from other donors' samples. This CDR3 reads CAWSGDTSDTDTQYF. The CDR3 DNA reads TGTGCCTGGAGCGGGGACACCTCCGACACAGATACGCAGTATTTT.